A selection of T cell receptor beta chains follows, all from one sample in a study of T cell clones after liver transplantation. Sequencing was performed with immunoSEQ multiplex PCR; in TCRdb, only in-frame clones are kept and a portion is missing. The sample holds 6,000 to 6,500 clones; roughly 80% are singletons and the top ten take roughly 36%. This sample comprised CD8+ T cells from blood, obtained before liver transplant. Receptor source: a human donor who received a liver transplant. Both conserved end residues are part of each CDR3. Fields, in order: J gene, CDR3 length, V gene, CDR3 protein.

j_gene: TRBJ2-7
len: 14
v_gene: TRBV6-5
CDR3aa: CASSYKGPAYEQYF

j_gene: TRBJ2-4
len: 17
v_gene: TRBV7-6
CDR3aa: CASSSGLAGIAKNIQYF

j_gene: TRBJ2-7
len: 13
v_gene: TRBV5-4
CDR3aa: CASSLQGIYEQYF

j_gene: TRBJ1-6
len: 16
v_gene: TRBV5-6
CDR3aa: CASSLDRAPYNSPLHF

j_gene: TRBJ1-1
len: 14
v_gene: TRBV5-1
CDR3aa: CASSSQGLPTEAFF

j_gene: TRBJ2-7
len: 11
v_gene: TRBV6-1
CDR3aa: CASSALYEQYF

j_gene: TRBJ2-7
len: 14
v_gene: TRBV11-2
CDR3aa: CASSLVRSSYEQYF

j_gene: TRBJ1-1
len: 15
v_gene: TRBV29-1
CDR3aa: CSVDPREVEGTEAFF

j_gene: TRBJ1-5
len: 15
v_gene: TRBV28
CDR3aa: CASSTDALLDQPQHF

j_gene: TRBJ2-7
len: 12
v_gene: TRBV9
CDR3aa: CASSVVGGEQYF

j_gene: TRBJ2-1
len: 14
v_gene: TRBV25-1
CDR3aa: CASSLAGEWNEQFF

j_gene: TRBJ2-1
len: 16
v_gene: TRBV2
CDR3aa: CASSESWREGYNEQFF

j_gene: TRBJ2-1
len: 14
v_gene: TRBV19
CDR3aa: CASWAGGTSNEQFF

j_gene: TRBJ2-7
len: 14
v_gene: TRBV27
CDR3aa: CASSDSGGTYEQYF

j_gene: TRBJ2-4
len: 13
v_gene: TRBV13
CDR3aa: CASNYGRGNIQYF

j_gene: TRBJ2-7
len: 13
v_gene: TRBV11-2
CDR3aa: CASSLEAGYEQYF

j_gene: TRBJ2-1
len: 13
v_gene: TRBV9
CDR3aa: CASSVVRDDEQFF

j_gene: TRBJ1-4
len: 12
v_gene: TRBV5-1
CDR3aa: CASSPGGVKLFF

j_gene: TRBJ1-4
len: 14
v_gene: TRBV11-3
CDR3aa: CASSPQGEGEKLFF

j_gene: TRBJ2-1
len: 13
v_gene: TRBV28
CDR3aa: CASSVLAGSEQFF

j_gene: TRBJ1-5
len: 14
v_gene: TRBV6-5
CDR3aa: CASSSPHSGEPQHF

j_gene: TRBJ2-7
len: 11
v_gene: TRBV7-9
CDR3aa: CASSYQGEQYF

j_gene: TRBJ1-5
len: 14
v_gene: TRBV28
CDR3aa: CASSPNRVRGPQHF

j_gene: TRBJ2-1
len: 17
v_gene: TRBV9
CDR3aa: CASSHPRGQESYNEQFF

j_gene: TRBJ2-2
len: 13
v_gene: TRBV4-3
CDR3aa: CASSSERPGELFF

j_gene: TRBJ2-7
len: 12
v_gene: TRBV5-4
CDR3aa: CASSLPPYEQYF

j_gene: TRBJ2-1
len: 11
v_gene: TRBV6-1
CDR3aa: CASSEDNEQFF

j_gene: TRBJ2-2
len: 14
v_gene: TRBV5-4
CDR3aa: CASSFGGGPGELFF

j_gene: TRBJ2-1
len: 15
v_gene: TRBV4-2
CDR3aa: CASSSSGNSYNEQFF

j_gene: TRBJ2-2
len: 15
v_gene: TRBV12-5
CDR3aa: CASGLSPLPTGELFF

j_gene: TRBJ2-7
len: 14
v_gene: TRBV9
CDR3aa: CASSAGGTEGEQYF

j_gene: TRBJ2-6
len: 15
v_gene: TRBV7-2
CDR3aa: CASSFIGTGANVLTF

j_gene: TRBJ1-3
len: 15
v_gene: TRBV6-6
CDR3aa: CASSRRDSWENTIYF

j_gene: TRBJ1-4
len: 13
v_gene: TRBV7-9
CDR3aa: CASSGTGGEKLFF

j_gene: TRBJ2-1
len: 16
v_gene: TRBV7-2
CDR3aa: CASSRLGLSSYNEQFF

j_gene: TRBJ2-7
len: 15
v_gene: TRBV10-3
CDR3aa: CAISESNRPTYEQYF

j_gene: TRBJ1-6
len: 14
v_gene: TRBV6-1
CDR3aa: CASIKAPFNSPLHF

j_gene: TRBJ2-2
len: 18
v_gene: TRBV10-1
CDR3aa: CASSDGQGALANTGELFF

j_gene: TRBJ2-7
len: 11
v_gene: TRBV30
CDR3aa: CAWSVQDEQYF

j_gene: TRBJ2-1
len: 15
v_gene: TRBV27
CDR3aa: CASSSGTSGGHEQFF

j_gene: TRBJ2-4
len: 13
v_gene: TRBV2
CDR3aa: CASRRGGKNIQYF

j_gene: TRBJ2-7
len: 15
v_gene: TRBV4-3
CDR3aa: CASSHSGTGDYEQYF

j_gene: TRBJ2-7
len: 16
v_gene: TRBV11-2
CDR3aa: CASSPDRGIDSYEQYF

j_gene: TRBJ1-1
len: 15
v_gene: TRBV27
CDR3aa: CASSARDRFLVGTFF

j_gene: TRBJ2-7
len: 16
v_gene: TRBV5-4
CDR3aa: CASSSPGLEGTYEQYF

j_gene: TRBJ1-1
len: 13
v_gene: TRBV19
CDR3aa: CASTWGDGTEAFF

j_gene: TRBJ2-5
len: 14
v_gene: TRBV10-2
CDR3aa: CASSEIGRLETQYF

j_gene: TRBJ1-1
len: 14
v_gene: TRBV7-6
CDR3aa: CASSQTGANTEAFF

j_gene: TRBJ1-1
len: 15
v_gene: TRBV5-5
CDR3aa: CASSLGSEMNTEAFF